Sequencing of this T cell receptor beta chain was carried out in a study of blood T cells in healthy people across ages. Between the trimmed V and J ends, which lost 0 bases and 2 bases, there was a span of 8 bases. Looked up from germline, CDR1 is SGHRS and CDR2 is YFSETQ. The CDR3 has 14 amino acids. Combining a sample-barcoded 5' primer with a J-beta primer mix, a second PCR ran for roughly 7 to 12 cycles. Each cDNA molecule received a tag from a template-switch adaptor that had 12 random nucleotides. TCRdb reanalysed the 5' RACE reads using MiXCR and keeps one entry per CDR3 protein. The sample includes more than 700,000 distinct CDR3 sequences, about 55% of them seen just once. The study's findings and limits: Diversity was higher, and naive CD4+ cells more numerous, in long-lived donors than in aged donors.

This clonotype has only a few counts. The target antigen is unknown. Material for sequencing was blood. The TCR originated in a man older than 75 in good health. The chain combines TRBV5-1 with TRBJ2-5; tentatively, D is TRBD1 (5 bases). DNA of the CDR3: TGCGCCAGCAGCTTGGAGCCAGGGCAAGAGACCCAGTACTTC. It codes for CASSLEPGQETQYF. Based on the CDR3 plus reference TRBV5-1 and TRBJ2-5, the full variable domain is KAGVTQTPRYLIKTRGQQVTLSCSPISGHRSVSWYQQTPGQGLQFLFEYFSETQRNKGNFPGRFSGRQFSNSRSEMNVSTLELGDSALYLCASSLEPGQETQYFGPGTRLLVL.